These 21 T cell receptor beta chains originate from one sample sequenced in a study of blood T cell repertoires in COVID-19. Using immunoSEQ multiplex PCR, the repertoire was profiled, and TCRdb retains in-frame clones only, with some absent. The table lists 270,000 or so clones, around 88% of them singletons, with 4.6% in the top ten. The sample comprised peripheral blood. These receptors were taken from a man between 40 and 49 years old with acute or convalescent COVID-19.

The V and J genes are TRBV24-1 and TRBJ2-6; TRBD1 aligns across 7 bases. V trimming: 9 bases; J trimming: 1 base; junction bases outside the gene matches: 2. Germline CDR1 KGHDR, CDR2 SFDVKD. The CDR3 extends over 14 amino acids. The CDR3 DNA follows: TGTGCCACCGCAGGGGGTTCTGGGGCCAACGTCCTGACTTTC. Residues: CATAGGSGANVLTF.

This chain uses TRBV12-3 or TRBV12-4 with TRBJ2-7; 8 bases are a match to TRBD1. This CDR3 is built from 13 residues. V was clipped by 4 bases and J by 5 bases; unmatched bases: 4. In DNA form, the CDR3 reads TGTGCCAGCAGTTCGAGGACAGGGAACGAGCAGTACTTC. Encoded protein: CASSSRTGNEQYF.

This chain links TRBV2 with TRBJ1-3; D might be TRBD1 (6 bases). The CDR3 contains 16 residues. The V and J ends lost 6 bases and 0 bases respectively, with 15 bases between them. The germline gives CDR1 SNHLY, CDR2 FYNNEI. The chain's CDR3 is CASRGHQLFSGNTIYF. The CDR3 nucleotides are TGTGCCAGCAGGGGACACCAGCTCTTCTCTGGAAACACCATATATTTT.

This clone was detected only once. The chain uses TRBV7-9 and TRBJ1-3; D gene unclear. CDR3 length equals 17 residues. Germline CDR1 reads SEHNR; CDR2 reads FQNEAQ (reference sequence). The V gene lost 7 bases and the J gene lost 0 bases, with 19 bases spanning the gap. The CDR3 loop is CASTKSSGGISGNTIYF. The CDR3 region has the DNA TGTGCCAGCACCAAATCTTCAGGAGGGATCTCTGGAAACACCATATATTTT.

Concerning this clone itself: The sample has other DNA sequences that encode this CDR3 too. The gene calls are TRBV29-1 and TRBJ1-2; 9 nucleotides align to TRBD1. The CDR3 length is 12 residues. The germline V gene encodes CDR1 SQVTM and CDR2 ANQGSEA. V was pared by 4 bases and J by 5 bases, with 2 bases of the junction left unmatched. For the CDR3, the DNA is TGCAGCGTTGGAGGACAGGGGTATGGCTACACCTTC. Translating gives CSVGGQGYGYTF. Full variable domain (remainder filled in from reference TRBV29-1 and TRBJ1-2): SAVISQKPSRDICQRGTSLTIQCQVDSQVTMMFWYRQQPGQSLTLIATANQGSEATYESGFVIDKFPISRPNLTFSTLTVSNMSPEDSSIYLCSVGGQGYGYTFGSGTRLTVV.

V is TRBV7-6 and J is TRBJ1-2; D is unclear. The CDR3 has 17 amino acids. Trimming shortened V by 1 base and J by 0 bases, and 15 bases separated the two germline ends. Germline-derived CDR1 and CDR2 are SGHVS and FNYEAQ. The CDR3 region has the DNA TGTGCCAGCAGCTTAGTCCCCTACGTGGTCCCTAACTATGGCTACACCTTC. Residues: CASSLVPYVVPNYGYTF.

The V gene is TRBV25-1, the J gene TRBJ2-7; D call uncertain. Trimming left V 4 bases short and J 3 bases short, with 13 bases between. Looked up from germline, CDR1 is MGHDK and CDR2 is SYGVNS. CDR3 size: 14 residues. For the CDR3, the DNA is TGTGCCAGCAGTGCCTCTGGTGGCAGCTACGAGCAGTACTTC. Amino acids: CASSASGGSYEQYF.

The gene calls are TRBV19 and TRBJ2-1, with 7 bases aligning to TRBD1. There are 16 residues in the CDR3. J was trimmed by 7 bases and V by 5 bases; bases with no gene match: 14. Germline V lookup: CDR1 LNHDA, CDR2 SQIVND (reference sequence). The CDR3 region is CASSPMTGIYGNEQFF. CDR3 sequence (DNA): TGTGCCAGTAGTCCCATGACAGGGATATATGGAAATGAGCAGTTCTTC. The complete variable domain, with remaining parts taken from reference TRBV19 and TRBJ2-1, reads DGGITQSPKYLFRKEGQNVTLSCEQNLNHDAMYWYRQDPGQGLRLIYYSQIVNDFQKGDIAEGYSVSREKKESFPLTVTSAQKNPTAFYLCASSPMTGIYGNEQFFGPGTRLTVL.

The chain recombines TRBV6-5 with TRBJ1-2, with D possibly TRBD1 on 5 matching bases. Germline lookup yields CDR1 MNHEY and CDR2 SVGAGI. This CDR3 contains 16 residues. Deletions cut 2 bases from V and 0 bases from J, with 13 bases between. The CDR3 sequence: CASSYAQAGANYGYTF. The CDR3 bases are TGTGCCAGCAGTTACGCCCAGGCGGGGGCTAACTATGGCTACACCTTC.

V gene TRBV21-1 combines with J gene TRBJ2-7; TRBD2 is the table's D call and was not checked against the DNA. TRBV21-1 is noted as a pseudogene. CDR3 size: 17 residues. CDR3 sequence (DNA): TGTGCCAGCAGCACCCTCTTAAGCTCGAAGAGCTCCTACGAGCAGTACTTC. It yields the protein CASSTLLSSKSSYEQYF.

The chain carries TRBV4-2 and TRBJ1-5, with 8 bases that match TRBD1. The germline gives CDR1 LGHNA, CDR2 YNFKEQ. This CDR3 has 13 residues. After removal of 3 bases from V and 5 bases from J, the junction contained 0 bases not matched to a gene. The CDR3 region is CASSQDRDQPQHF. The CDR3 DNA reads as TGTGCCAGCAGCCAGGACAGGGATCAGCCCCAGCATTTT.

J is TRBJ2-1 and V is TRBV6-5; D call uncertain. The CDR3 runs to 12 residues. Per germline, CDR1 MNHEY and CDR2 SVGAGI. The V end was cut by 6 bases, the J end by 5 bases, with 8 bases between. This chain's CDR3 is CASSHTDNEQFF. DNA for the CDR3: TGTGCCAGCAGCCATACGGACAATGAGCAGTTCTTC.

The chain couples TRBV12-5 to TRBJ2-5, with D unclear. The CDR3 runs 13 residues. Germline V gene data show CDR1 as LGHNT and CDR2 as FRNRAP. Trimming left V 7 bases short and J 5 bases short, with 14 bases between. CDR3: CASAQILLETQYF. The CDR3 coding sequence is TGTGCTAGTGCTCAGATACTATTGGAGACCCAGTACTTC.

The chain combines TRBV30 with TRBJ1-4; D remains ambiguous. Trimming left V 0 bases short and J 9 bases short, with 5 bases between. CDR3 length: 11 amino acids. Germline V gives CDR1 GTSNPN, CDR2 SVGIG (reference sequence). Here the CDR3 DNA reads TGTGCCTGGAGTGTTACTCAAAAACTGTTTTTT. This translates into CAWSVTQKLFF.

This clone has only one observation. V usage is TRBV5-1 and J usage is TRBJ1-5, with D possibly TRBD1 on 6 matching bases. Trimming cost V 1 base and J 3 bases, with 11 bases left between them. The CDR3 consists of 15 residues. In germline, CDR1 is SGHRS, CDR2 YFSETQ. The CDR3 sequence: CASSLTGINNQPQHF. The CDR3, as DNA: TGCGCCAGCAGCTTGACAGGGATAAACAATCAGCCCCAGCATTTT. Looking up the rest from reference TRBV5-1 and TRBJ1-5 gives the full variable domain: KAGVTQTPRYLIKTRGQQVTLSCSPISGHRSVSWYQQTPGQGLQFLFEYFSETQRNKGNFPGRFSGRQFSNSRSEMNVSTLELGDSALYLCASSLTGINNQPQHFGDGTRLSIL.

V gene TRBV19 combines with J gene TRBJ1-1, with no clear D. The V gene lost 5 bases and the J gene lost 0 bases, with 13 bases spanning the gap. Looked up from germline, CDR1 is LNHDA and CDR2 is SQIVND (reference sequence). The CDR3 consists of 15 residues. The CDR3 DNA sequence: TGTGCCAGTAGTCCCCAGGCCAGCATGAACACTGAAGCTTTCTTT. It encodes CASSPQASMNTEAFF.

The rearrangement uses TRBV24-1 and TRBJ2-1, with D perhaps TRBD1 (5 bases). V dropped 4 bases and J dropped 14 bases, with 20 bases sitting between them. This CDR3 has 14 amino acids. CDR1 and CDR2 (germline): KGHDR, SFDVKD. In DNA, the CDR3 is TGTGCCACCAGTGAGAAGGGGTGGGCCAATACGAAGTTCTTC. This translates into CATSEKGWANTKFF.

The CDR3 nucleotides are TGTGCCAGTAGTACCCATTATCAGGCCAAAAACATTCAGTACTTC. It yields the protein CASSTHYQAKNIQYF. V and J are TRBV19 and TRBJ2-4; D is undetermined. This CDR3 region has 15 residues. Per germline, CDR1 LNHDA and CDR2 SQIVND (reference sequence). The V end was cut by 4 bases, the J end by 1 base, with 11 bases between.

V and J are TRBV19 and TRBJ2-5; 7 nucleotides line up with TRBD1. This CDR3 is 14 amino acids long. CDR1 and CDR2 from the germline V gene are LNHDA and SQIVND (reference sequence). With 3 bases clipped from V and 4 bases from J, the junction kept 5 bases outside the gene matches. The CDR3 nucleotides are TGTGCCAGTAGTATCGACAGGGCGGGAGAGACCCAGTACTTC. Translated: CASSIDRAGETQYF.

The V call is TRBV29-1, the J call TRBJ1-2; 10 bases map to TRBD1. The CDR3 has 13 residues. The J segment lost 8 bases and the V segment lost 7 bases, leaving 10 bases of the junction unmatched. CDR1 is SQVTM and CDR2 is ANQGSEA in the germline V gene. CDR3 DNA sequence: TGCAGCGCCGACAGGGGGCAGGCGAGGGGCTACACCTTC. It yields the protein CSADRGQARGYTF.

The chain has TRBV4-2 and TRBJ1-2, with unresolved D. The germline V gene encodes CDR1 LGHNA and CDR2 YNFKEQ. The V end lost 0 bases, the J end lost 6 bases, and 8 bases lay between the germline ends. The CDR3 loop spans 13 amino acids. The CDR3 here is CASSQDGGNGYTF. CDR3 coding DNA: TGTGCCAGCAGCCAAGATGGCGGGAATGGCTACACCTTC.